The 16 T cell receptor beta chains below come from one sample, sequenced in a study of long-term antiretroviral therapy in people with HIV. They ran version v3.0 of the immunoSEQ assay at survey level. Profiling relied on immunoSEQ multiplex PCR, and the TCRdb table lists in-frame clones only, not all of them. The top ten clones hold 5.1% of a sample with around 25,000 clones, around four fifths of them seen once. The material was unsorted PBMCs, obtained 3 years after starting antiretroviral therapy. Receptors were obtained from a man aged 18 to 29 with HIV.

CDR3 sequence reads: CASKMSSYNSPLHF. In DNA, the CDR3 is TGTGCCAGCAAAATGAGCTCCTATAATTCACCCCTCCACTTT. This chain connects TRBV6-5 to TRBJ1-6, with D unresolved. The V gene's germline CDR1 is MNHEY and CDR2 SVGAGI. Trimming took off 7 bases at V and 0 bases at J, with 7 bases between the two ends. The CDR3 has 14 residues.

This clone was counted a few times. The chain has TRBV5-1 and TRBJ1-5; D gene uncertain. Looked up from germline, CDR1 is SGHRS and CDR2 is YFSETQ. The CDR3 contains 13 residues. Between the trimmed V and J ends, which lost 5 bases and 0 bases, there was a span of 6 bases. The CDR3 coding sequence is TGCGCCAGCAGTGAGGGTAGCAATCAGCCCCAGCATTTT. The encoded protein is CASSEGSNQPQHF.

The chain uses TRBV19 and TRBJ1-3, with D unresolved. Germline lookup yields CDR1 LNHDA and CDR2 SQIVND (reference sequence). The CDR3 has 13 amino acids. V lost 5 bases, J lost 5 bases, and 10 bases lay in between. CDR3 amino acids: CASSWEYRNTIYF. The CDR3 bases are TGTGCCAGTAGTTGGGAGTACCGAAACACCATATATTTT.

The sample holds one count of this clone. This chain joins TRBV28 and TRBJ2-7; TRBD1 might be the D (6 bases). Per the germline V gene, CDR1 is MDHEN and CDR2 is SYDVKM. V lost 3 bases to trimming and J lost 0 bases, with 15 bases between them. This CDR3 region has 16 residues. CDR3 in amino acids: CASSLAQGPSSYEQYF. CDR3 nucleotide sequence: TGTGCCAGCAGTTTGGCACAGGGTCCGAGCTCCTACGAGCAGTACTTC.

This clone has a single count. The V gene is TRBV11-2, the J gene TRBJ1-6; no firm D call. Germline-derived CDR1 and CDR2 are SGHAT and FQNNGV. This CDR3 is 13 amino acids long. V lost 3 bases, J lost 6 bases, and 6 bases lay in between. In DNA, the CDR3 is TGTGCCAGCAGCTTTGACCTTAATTCACCCCTCCACTTT. It yields the protein CASSFDLNSPLHF.

The V and J genes are TRBV5-1 and TRBJ1-3, with a possible D match to TRBD1 (6 bases). Germline V gene lookup returns CDR1 SGHRS and CDR2 YFSETQ. The CDR3 totals 16 residues. V was trimmed by 3 bases and J by 0 bases, leaving 13 bases between them. This CDR3 is CASSSGQPSSGNTIYF. DNA of the CDR3: TGCGCCAGCAGCTCCGGACAGCCGAGCTCTGGAAACACCATATATTTT.

The J gene is TRBJ2-5, the V gene TRBV18; D not certain. Trimming pared 3 bases from V and 3 bases from J, leaving 11 bases between. The germline V gene has CDR1 KGHSH and CDR2 LQKENI. CDR3 length: 14 amino acids. The CDR3 DNA reads TGTGCCAGCTCACCGAGGCGATTCGAAGAGACCCAGTACTTC. This sequence encodes CASSPRRFEETQYF.

This chain's CDR3 is CASSQVEGTSALNIQYF. In nucleotides, the CDR3 is TGTGCCAGCAGCCAAGTTGAGGGCACTTCGGCCTTAAACATTCAGTACTTC. This rearrangement joins TRBV14 to TRBJ2-4, with D possibly being TRBD2 (5 bases). The germline V and J ends were trimmed by 1 base and 6 bases, with 19 bases remaining between them. Germline V gene sequence: CDR1 SGHDN, CDR2 FVKESK. The CDR3 consists of 17 residues.

The rearrangement links TRBV28 to TRBJ2-1, with TRBD2 matching over 8 bases. CDR3 length: 15 amino acids. In germline, CDR1 is MDHEN, CDR2 SYDVKM. With 4 bases clipped from V and 0 bases from J, the junction kept 2 bases outside the gene matches. CDR3 region: CASSSRGGSYNEQFF. The CDR3 nucleotides are TGTGCCAGCAGTTCCCGGGGGGGCTCCTACAATGAGCAGTTCTTC.

The V call is TRBV6-5, the J call TRBJ2-1, with D possibly being TRBD1 or TRBD2 (5 bases each). This CDR3 region has 14 residues. Germline loops: CDR1 MNHEY, CDR2 SVGAGI. V lost 2 bases and J lost 8, with 13 bases in between. As DNA, the CDR3 is TGTGCCAGCAGTTACGGGACCTACTGGGATGAGCAGTTCTTC. This sequence encodes CASSYGTYWDEQFF.

The V and J genes are TRBV5-1 and TRBJ2-3, with D uncertain. The CDR3 sequence is 14 residues long. The V gene's germline CDR1 is SGHRS and CDR2 YFSETQ. The V and J ends lost 2 bases and 0 bases respectively, with 7 bases between them. As DNA, the CDR3 is TGCGCCAGCAGCTTTGCGCCTAGCACAGATACGCAGTATTTT. Its protein product is CASSFAPSTDTQYF.

This chain joins TRBV15 and TRBJ1-3, with D hard to call. V lost 0 bases to trimming and J lost 3 bases, with 12 bases between them. The CDR3 length is 16 residues. Per germline, CDR1 LNHNV and CDR2 YYDKDF (reference sequence). Here the CDR3 reads CATSRELRVVGNTIYF. The CDR3 coding sequence is TGTGCCACCAGCAGAGAATTGAGAGTAGTTGGAAACACCATATATTTT.

The genes are TRBV4-1 and TRBJ2-3; 14 nucleotides align to TRBD2. V shed 6 bases, J shed 3 bases, and the junction held 5 bases outside the gene matches. CDR3 size: 16 residues. Looked up from germline, CDR1 is MGHRA and CDR2 is YSYEKL. The CDR3 protein is CASSRLAGGRTDTQYF. CDR3 nucleotides: TGCGCCAGCAGTCGACTAGCGGGGGGGAGGACAGATACGCAGTATTTT.

The chain employs TRBV14 and TRBJ1-1, with a tentative D call TRBD1 (6 bases). The CDR3 extends over 15 amino acids. Germline CDR1 reads SGHDN; CDR2 reads FVKESK. V lost 1 base, J lost 2 bases, and 11 bases lay in between. CDR3 DNA: TGTGCCAGCAGCCAAGTTGCAGGGGCCAACACTGAAGCTTTCTTT. It encodes CASSQVAGANTEAFF.

The chain links TRBV2 to TRBJ2-5, with D tentatively TRBD2 (5 bases). The CDR3 is 14 residues long. Trimming stripped 5 bases from V and 2 bases from J, with 12 bases between. Germline V gives CDR1 SNHLY, CDR2 FYNNEI. CDR3 protein: CASSLGLFQETQYF. CDR3 sequence (DNA): TGTGCCAGCAGTCTCGGACTGTTTCAAGAGACCCAGTACTTC.

Notes on this clone: An end of the junction does not agree with germline; a read error may underlie this. This chain uses TRBV11-3 with TRBJ1-1, with D unresolved. This CDR3 region has 13 residues. Germline CDR1 SGHNT, CDR2 YENEEA. CDR3 in amino acids: CASSLDTHTEAFF. The CDR3 region has the DNA TGTGCCAGCAGCTTAGACACACACACAGAAGCTTTCTTT.